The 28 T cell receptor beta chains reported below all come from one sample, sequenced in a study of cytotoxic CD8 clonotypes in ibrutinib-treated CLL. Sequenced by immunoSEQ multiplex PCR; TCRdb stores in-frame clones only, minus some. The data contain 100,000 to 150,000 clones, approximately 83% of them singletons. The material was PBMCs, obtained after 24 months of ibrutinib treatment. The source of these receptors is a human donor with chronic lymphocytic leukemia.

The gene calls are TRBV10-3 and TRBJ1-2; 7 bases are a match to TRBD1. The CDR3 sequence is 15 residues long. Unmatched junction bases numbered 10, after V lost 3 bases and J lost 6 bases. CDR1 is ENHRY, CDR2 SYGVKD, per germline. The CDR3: CAISDGQARANGYTF. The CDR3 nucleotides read TGTGCCATCAGTGACGGACAGGCTAGGGCTAATGGCTACACCTTC.

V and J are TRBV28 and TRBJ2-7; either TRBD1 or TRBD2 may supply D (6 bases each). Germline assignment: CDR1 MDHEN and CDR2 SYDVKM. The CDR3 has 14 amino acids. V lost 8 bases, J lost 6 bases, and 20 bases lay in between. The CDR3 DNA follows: TGTGCCAGCGGCGGGGCAGGGGAGTGCTGCGAGCAGTACTTC. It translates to CASGGAGECCEQYF.

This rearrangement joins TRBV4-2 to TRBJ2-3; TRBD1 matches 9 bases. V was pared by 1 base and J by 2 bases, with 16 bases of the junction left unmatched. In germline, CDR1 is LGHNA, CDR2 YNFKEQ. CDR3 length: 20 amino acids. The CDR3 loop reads CASSQGTGARVLGPTDTQYF. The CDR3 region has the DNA TGTGCCAGCAGCCAAGGGACAGGGGCGAGGGTTCTAGGGCCCACAGATACGCAGTATTTT.

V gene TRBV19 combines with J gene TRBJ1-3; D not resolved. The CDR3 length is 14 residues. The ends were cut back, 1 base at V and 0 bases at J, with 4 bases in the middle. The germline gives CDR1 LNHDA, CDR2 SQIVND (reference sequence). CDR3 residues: CASSIGSSGNTIYF. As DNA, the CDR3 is TGTGCCAGTAGTATAGGGTCCTCTGGAAACACCATATATTTT. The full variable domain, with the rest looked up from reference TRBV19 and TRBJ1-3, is DGGITQSPKYLFRKEGQNVTLSCEQNLNHDAMYWYRQDPGQGLRLIYYSQIVNDFQKGDIAEGYSVSREKKESFPLTVTSAQKNPTAFYLCASSIGSSGNTIYFGEGSWLTVV.

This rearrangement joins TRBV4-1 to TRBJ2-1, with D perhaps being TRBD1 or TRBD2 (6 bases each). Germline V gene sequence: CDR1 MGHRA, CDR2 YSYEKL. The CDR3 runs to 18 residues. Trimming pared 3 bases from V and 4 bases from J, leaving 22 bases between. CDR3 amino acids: CASSQSRGHVGTYNEQFF. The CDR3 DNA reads TGCGCCAGCAGCCAGTCCCGGGGGCACGTCGGAACTTACAATGAGCAGTTCTTC.

CDR3 sequence (DNA): TGCGCCAGCAGCTTGGTAACAGGCTATGGGGGGGCCAACGTCCTGACTTTC. Translation gives CASSLVTGYGGANVLTF. The chain recombines TRBV5-1 with TRBJ2-6; tentative D call: TRBD1 (5 bases). Germline V lookup: CDR1 SGHRS, CDR2 YFSETQ. The V end was cut by 0 bases, the J end by 4 bases, with 14 bases between. The CDR3 covers 17 residues.

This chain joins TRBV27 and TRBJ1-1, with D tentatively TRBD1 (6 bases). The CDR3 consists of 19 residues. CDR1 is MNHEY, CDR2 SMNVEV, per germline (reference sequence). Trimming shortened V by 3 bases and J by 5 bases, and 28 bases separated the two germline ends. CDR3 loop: CASSFHPPRQTGWGTEAFF. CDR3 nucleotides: TGTGCCAGCAGTTTTCACCCCCCGCGCCAAACAGGGTGGGGAACTGAAGCTTTCTTT.

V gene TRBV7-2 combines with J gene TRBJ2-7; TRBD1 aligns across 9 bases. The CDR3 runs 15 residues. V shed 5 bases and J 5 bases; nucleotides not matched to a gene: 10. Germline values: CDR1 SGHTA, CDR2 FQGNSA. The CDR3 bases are TGTGCCAGCAGCGGCCGGGACAGGGTCCCCGACGAGCAGTACTTC. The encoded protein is CASSGRDRVPDEQYF.

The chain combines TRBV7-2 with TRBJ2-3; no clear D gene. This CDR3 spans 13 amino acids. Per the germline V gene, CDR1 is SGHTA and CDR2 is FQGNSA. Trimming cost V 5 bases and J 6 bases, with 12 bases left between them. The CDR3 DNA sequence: TGTGCCAGCAGCGAGGTAACAGCCGATACGCAGTATTTT. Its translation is CASSEVTADTQYF.

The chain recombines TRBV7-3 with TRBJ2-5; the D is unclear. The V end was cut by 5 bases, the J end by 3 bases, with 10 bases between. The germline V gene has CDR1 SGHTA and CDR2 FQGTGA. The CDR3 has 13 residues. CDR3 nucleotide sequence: TGTGCCAGCAGCCCCCGCGAGGAAGAGACCCAGTACTTC. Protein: CASSPREEETQYF.

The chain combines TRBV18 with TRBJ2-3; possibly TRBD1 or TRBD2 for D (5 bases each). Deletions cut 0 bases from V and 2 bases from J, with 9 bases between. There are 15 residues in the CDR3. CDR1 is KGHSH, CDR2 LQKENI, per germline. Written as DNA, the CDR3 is TGTGCCAGCTCACCACCAGTCGGGGCCACAGATACGCAGTATTTT. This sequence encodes CASSPPVGATDTQYF.

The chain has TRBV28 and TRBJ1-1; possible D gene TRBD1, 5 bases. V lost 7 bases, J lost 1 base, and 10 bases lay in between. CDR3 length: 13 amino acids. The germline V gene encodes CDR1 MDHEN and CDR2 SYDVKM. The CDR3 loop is CASTDDRNTEAFF. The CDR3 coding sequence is TGTGCCAGCACCGACGACAGGAACACTGAAGCTTTCTTT.

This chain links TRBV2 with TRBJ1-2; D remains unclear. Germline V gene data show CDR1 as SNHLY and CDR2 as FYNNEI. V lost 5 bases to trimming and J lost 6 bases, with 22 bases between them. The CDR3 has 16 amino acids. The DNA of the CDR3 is TGTGCCAGCAGTCCCTCAGGAGGGTACCGGCCTAATGGCTACACCTTC. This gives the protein CASSPSGGYRPNGYTF.

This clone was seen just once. The CDR3 is CASSFLADLTDTQYF. CDR3 in DNA: TGTGCCAGCAGCTTTCTAGCGGACCTCACAGATACGCAGTATTTT. This chain links TRBV7-3 with TRBJ2-3; 7 bases align to TRBD2. The trim removed 3 bases at V and 2 bases at J, leaving 5 bases unmatched. The germline gives CDR1 SGHTA, CDR2 FQGTGA. The CDR3 runs to 15 residues.

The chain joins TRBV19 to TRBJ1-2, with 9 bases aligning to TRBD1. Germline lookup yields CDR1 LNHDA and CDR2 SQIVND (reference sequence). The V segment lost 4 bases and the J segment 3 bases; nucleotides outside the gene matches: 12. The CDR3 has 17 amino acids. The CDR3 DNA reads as TGTGCCAGTAGTAACTTAGGACAGGGGAAAGCTCACTATGGCTACACCTTC. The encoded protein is CASSNLGQGKAHYGYTF.

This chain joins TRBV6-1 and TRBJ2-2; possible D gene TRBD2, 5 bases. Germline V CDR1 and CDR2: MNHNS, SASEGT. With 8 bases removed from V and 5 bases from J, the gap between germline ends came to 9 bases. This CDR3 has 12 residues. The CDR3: CASLRRTGELFF. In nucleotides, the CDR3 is TGTGCCAGCCTCAGGAGGACCGGGGAGCTGTTTTTT.

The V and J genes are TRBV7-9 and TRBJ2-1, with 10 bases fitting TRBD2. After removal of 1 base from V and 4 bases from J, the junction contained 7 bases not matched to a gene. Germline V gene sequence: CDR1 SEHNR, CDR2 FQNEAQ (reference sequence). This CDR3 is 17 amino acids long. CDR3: CASSLVQLAGDYNEQFF. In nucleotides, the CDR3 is TGTGCCAGCAGCTTAGTTCAGCTAGCGGGAGATTACAATGAGCAGTTCTTC.

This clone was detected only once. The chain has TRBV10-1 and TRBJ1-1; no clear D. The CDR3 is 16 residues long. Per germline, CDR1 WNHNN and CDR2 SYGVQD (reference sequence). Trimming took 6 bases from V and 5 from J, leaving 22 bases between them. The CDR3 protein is CASSEAGEGQSTEAFF. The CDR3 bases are TGCGCCAGCAGCGAAGCCGGGGAGGGTCAAAGTACTGAAGCTTTCTTT.

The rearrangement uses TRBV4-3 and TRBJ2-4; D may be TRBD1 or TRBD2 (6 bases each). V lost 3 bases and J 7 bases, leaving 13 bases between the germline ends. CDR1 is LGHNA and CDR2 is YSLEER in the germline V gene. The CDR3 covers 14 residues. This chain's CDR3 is CASSQGGSWNIQYF. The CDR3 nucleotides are TGCGCCAGCAGCCAGGGGGGCAGTTGGAACATTCAGTACTTC.

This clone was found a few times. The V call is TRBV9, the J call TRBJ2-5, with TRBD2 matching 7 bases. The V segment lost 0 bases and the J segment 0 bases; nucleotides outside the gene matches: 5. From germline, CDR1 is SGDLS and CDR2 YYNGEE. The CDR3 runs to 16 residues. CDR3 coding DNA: TGTGCCAGCAGCGTAGGAAATAGCGGGCACCAAGAGACCCAGTACTTC. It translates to CASSVGNSGHQETQYF.

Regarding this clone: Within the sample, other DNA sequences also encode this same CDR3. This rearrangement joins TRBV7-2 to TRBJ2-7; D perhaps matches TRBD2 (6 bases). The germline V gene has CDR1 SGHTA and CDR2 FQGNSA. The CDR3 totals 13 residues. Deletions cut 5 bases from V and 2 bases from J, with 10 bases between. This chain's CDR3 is CASSPGLPYEQYF. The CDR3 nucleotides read TGTGCCAGCAGCCCGGGACTCCCCTACGAGCAGTACTTC.

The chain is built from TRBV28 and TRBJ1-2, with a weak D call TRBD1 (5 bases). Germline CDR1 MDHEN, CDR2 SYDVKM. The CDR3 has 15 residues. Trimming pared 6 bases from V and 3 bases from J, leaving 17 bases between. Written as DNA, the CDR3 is TGTGCCAGCAGGAACCCAGGGTATCGGGACTATGGCTACACCTTC. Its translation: CASRNPGYRDYGYTF.

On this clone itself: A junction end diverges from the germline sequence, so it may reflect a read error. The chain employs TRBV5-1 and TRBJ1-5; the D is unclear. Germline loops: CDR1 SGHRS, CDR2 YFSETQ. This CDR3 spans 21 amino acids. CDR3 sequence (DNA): TGCGCCAGCAGCTTGGAATGTAGCCGGGTACAGCTCGCCCCAAAGCAATCAGCCCCAGCATTT. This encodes CASSLECSRVQLAPKQSAPAF.

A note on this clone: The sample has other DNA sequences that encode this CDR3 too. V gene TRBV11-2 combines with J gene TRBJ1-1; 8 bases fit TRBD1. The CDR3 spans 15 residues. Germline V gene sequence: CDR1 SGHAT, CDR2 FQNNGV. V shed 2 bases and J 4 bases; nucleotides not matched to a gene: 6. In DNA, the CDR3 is TGTGCCAGCAGCTTAAGGACAGGGTGGAGCACTGAAGCTTTCTTT. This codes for CASSLRTGWSTEAFF.

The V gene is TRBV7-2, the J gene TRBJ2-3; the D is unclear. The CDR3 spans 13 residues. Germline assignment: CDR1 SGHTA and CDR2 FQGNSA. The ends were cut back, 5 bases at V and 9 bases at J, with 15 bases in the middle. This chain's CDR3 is CASSPKRLETQYF. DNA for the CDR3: TGTGCCAGCAGCCCAAAAAGATTAGAGACGCAGTATTTT. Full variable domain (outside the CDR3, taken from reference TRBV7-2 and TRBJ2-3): GAGVSQSPSNKVTEKGKDVELRCDPISGHTALYWYRQSLGQGLEFLIYFQGNSAPDKSGLPSDRFSAERTGGSVSTLTIQRTQQEDSAVYLCASSPKRLETQYFGPGTRLTVL.

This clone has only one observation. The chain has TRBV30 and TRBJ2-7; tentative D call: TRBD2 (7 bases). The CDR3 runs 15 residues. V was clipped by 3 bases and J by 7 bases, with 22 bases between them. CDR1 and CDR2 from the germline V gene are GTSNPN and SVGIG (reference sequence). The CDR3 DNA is TGTGCCTGGAGCTGGGAAGGAGGCGGGGGCGTGGAGCAGTACTTC. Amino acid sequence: CAWSWEGGGGVEQYF.

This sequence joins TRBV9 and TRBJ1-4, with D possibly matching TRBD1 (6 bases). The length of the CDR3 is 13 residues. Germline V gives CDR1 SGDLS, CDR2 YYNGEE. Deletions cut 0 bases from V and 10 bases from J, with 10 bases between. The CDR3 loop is CASSVERGGKLFF. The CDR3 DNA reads TGTGCCAGCAGCGTAGAAAGGGGGGGAAAACTGTTTTTT.

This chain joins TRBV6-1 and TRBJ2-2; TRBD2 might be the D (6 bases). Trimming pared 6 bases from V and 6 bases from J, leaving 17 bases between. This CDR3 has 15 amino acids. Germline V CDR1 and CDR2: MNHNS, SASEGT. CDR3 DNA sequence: TGTGCCAGCAGGGACCGGGACTTGATTTCCGGGGAGCTGTTTTTT. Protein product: CASRDRDLISGELFF.